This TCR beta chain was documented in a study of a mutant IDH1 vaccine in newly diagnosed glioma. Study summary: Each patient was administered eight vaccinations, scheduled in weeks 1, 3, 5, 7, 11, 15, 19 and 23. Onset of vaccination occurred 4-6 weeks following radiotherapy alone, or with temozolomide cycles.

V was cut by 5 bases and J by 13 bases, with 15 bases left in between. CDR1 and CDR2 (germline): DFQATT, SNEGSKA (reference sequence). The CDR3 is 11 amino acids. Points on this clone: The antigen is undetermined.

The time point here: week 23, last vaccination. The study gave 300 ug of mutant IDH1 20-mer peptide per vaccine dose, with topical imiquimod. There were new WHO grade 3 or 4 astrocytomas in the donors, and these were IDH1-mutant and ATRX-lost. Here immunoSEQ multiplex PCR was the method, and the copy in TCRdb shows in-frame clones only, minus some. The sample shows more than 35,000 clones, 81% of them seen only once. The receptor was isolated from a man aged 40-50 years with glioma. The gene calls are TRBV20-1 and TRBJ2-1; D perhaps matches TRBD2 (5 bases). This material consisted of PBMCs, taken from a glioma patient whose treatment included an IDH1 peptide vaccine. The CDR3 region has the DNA TGCAGTGCTGTCCCGGACTCGTACCAGTTCTTC. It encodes CSAVPDSYQFF.